This TCR beta chain appears in the sequencing data of a study of circulating CD8 cells and anti-PD-1 response in melanoma (TCRdb year 2020). Context from the whole study: Patients received nivolumab intravenously at 3 mg/kg every 2 weeks. PD-1 on on-treatment samples was detected using a biotinylated anti-human IgG4 antibody. Of the 13 patients in the melanoma cohort, seven received anti-PD-1 as first-line therapy and six had prior targeted therapy or immunotherapy. A total of about eleven melanoma patients were included in the TCR repertoire analysis, 4 of them responders and 7 non-responders. Patients with complete or partial responses were classified as responders, and patients with stable or progressive disease (RECIST v1.1) were classified as non-responders. The paper as a whole reports these results and caveats: Because material was limited, most experiments were generally run without replicates. Since no tumor material could be accessed, the researchers instead assessed tumor reactivity using peptide assays on expanded sorted subsets. Diversity was greatest in the DNEG repertoire, PD-1 and DPOS had similar and higher clonality, and TIGIT repertoires had the lowest diversity. The authors pointed out that the cohort included both treatment-naive and previously treated patients, and that this mix could influence the results. Repertoires were mostly private between subsets, with fewer than 8% of TRB clonotypes shared at M1, and the greatest sharing occurred between DPOS and TIGIT. The published TCR repertoire comparisons used only baseline and M1 samples from a small cohort with few responders.

In the case of this clonotype: Its specific antigen is unknown. No quality values exist for individual bases; no much larger clone is one base distant.

Using a BD FACSAria II cell sorter, four subsets defined by PD-1 and/or TIGIT were sorted out of live CD3+CD8+TCRalphabeta+ cells. To characterize relevance to anti-PD-1 therapy response, circulating CD8 T cells were sorted into four subsets based on PD-1 and TIGIT expression. Both TCR alpha and TCR beta chains were sequenced from each sorted CD8 T-cell subset. Peripheral blood was collected at three points: before the first anti-PD-1 injection, after two injections and after four injections. Ficoll gradient centrifugation was used to isolate PBMCs immediately. Until use, PBMCs were kept cryopreserved in liquid nitrogen in RPMI containing roughly 20% FCS and approximately 11% DMSO. Thawed PBMCs were stained with a viability dye and antibodies against CD3, CD8alpha, TCRalphabeta, PD-1 and TIGIT. Total RNA was extracted with the RNeasy Kit, and every sample reached a RIN above 7. The instrument given in TCRdb is NextSeq 500. The QIAseq Immune Repertoire RNA Library Kit, Human TCR Panel, was used to prepare TCR libraries from about 16 ng of total RNA. TCR libraries were sequenced on an Illumina NextSeq with a Mid Output V2 kit, using asymmetric 261x41 paired-end reads. Every TCR library was diluted down to 3 to 5 nM, then pooled, denatured and loaded at 0.95 to 1 pM. The paper's processing steps were these. TCR FASTQ files were processed in the QIAGEN GeneGlobe Data Analysis Center, and downstream analysis was performed in R 3.5.2. Clonality was computed as one minus Shannon entropy normalized by the log of the number of unique productive sequences. Within each subset, Fisher exact tests at 5% FDR identified TRA or TRB clonotypes differing in abundance between baseline and M1. Clonotypes with differential abundance were classified as emerging, expanding, contracting or non-expanding/contracting. Morisita's overlap index was used to measure repertoire overlap between patients. TCRdb cleaned the public reads at Q25 with fastp, built clones with MiXCR and kept in-frame beta chains. Every distinct CDR3 protein forms one entry, paired with its most common genes and DNA. The V and J calls, along with clone size, are taken from TCRdb and not from the paper's own processing. The sample table lists approximately 880 distinct CDR3 sequences, about 10% of them with a count of one. The ten largest clonotypes hold approximately 56% of the sample.

The sequence derives from a human donor with melanoma. This material consisted of CD8+ T cells from PBMCs, taken at baseline or after one month of anti-PD-1 therapy (not recorded which).

This receptor carries the CDR3 CASSQDGRSYGYTF. The DNA is as follows: TGCGCCAGCAGCCAAGATGGCAGGTCCTATGGCTACACCTTC. This chain joins TRBV4-3 to TRBJ1-2; the D gene is unclear. The CDR1 and CDR2 encoded by the germline V gene are LGHNA and YSLEER. V and J lose 0 bases and 4 bases, and a span of 9 bases separates them. The CDR3 contains 14 residues, cysteine and phenylalanine counted. The sequence is cut down to CDR3 DNA, 42 bases in frame from base 1.